The clone carrying this T cell receptor (beta chain) has ten or more counts. As yet, its antigen is unknown. This entry belongs to a study of neurological immune-mediated disorders. The cDNA was produced through 5'RACE with 10-nucleotide random UMIs. TCRdb fed the 5' RACE reads into MiXCR, producing one record per CDR3 protein. The table records tens of thousands of distinct CDR3 sequences, about 5.2% of them present only once. Findings of the study overall: There was no clinical or MRI feature that showed an association with the multiple sclerosis repertoire cluster.

A total of 2 million PBMCs stored at -80 degrees C provided the unsorted libraries. The CDR3 length is 17 residues. The trim removed 2 bases at V and 9 bases at J, leaving 12 bases unmatched. The V call is TRBV12-3 or TRBV12-4, the J call TRBJ2-6, with 8 bases lining up with TRBD1. Sequenced: PBMCs. The TCR comes from a woman aged 25 to 45 with multiple sclerosis. As DNA, the CDR3 is TGTGCCAGCAGTTTACCCCAGGGGGCGTTCCGCAGCAACGTCCTGACTTTC. Amino acid sequence: CASSLPQGAFRSNVLTF.